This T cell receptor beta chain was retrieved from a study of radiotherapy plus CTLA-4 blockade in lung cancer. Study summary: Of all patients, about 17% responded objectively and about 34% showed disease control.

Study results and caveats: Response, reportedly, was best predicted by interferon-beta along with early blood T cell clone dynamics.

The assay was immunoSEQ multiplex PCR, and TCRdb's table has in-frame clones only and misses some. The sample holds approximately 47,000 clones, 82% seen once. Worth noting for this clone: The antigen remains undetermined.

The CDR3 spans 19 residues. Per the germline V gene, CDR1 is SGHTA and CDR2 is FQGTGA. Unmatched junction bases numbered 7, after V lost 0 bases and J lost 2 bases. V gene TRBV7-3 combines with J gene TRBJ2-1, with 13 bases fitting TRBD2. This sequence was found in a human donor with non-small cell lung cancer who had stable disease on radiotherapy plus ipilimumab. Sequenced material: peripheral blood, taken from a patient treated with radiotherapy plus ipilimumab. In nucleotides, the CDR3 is TGTGCCAGCAGCTTAACAACCGGGACTAGCGGGATGGCCTACAATGAGCAGTTCTTC. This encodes CASSLTTGTSGMAYNEQFF.